These 10 T cell receptor beta chains share one sample of origin, sequenced in a study of T cells after yellow fever vaccination. Via MiXCR, TCRdb re-called the 5' RACE reads, giving one row per CDR3 protein. This sample has 100,000 to 150,000 distinct CDR3 sequences, with around 7.4% found just once. The specimen comprised CD4+ T cells sorted from PBMCs, sampled approximately 11 days after the first yellow fever vaccination. The receptors come from a man younger than 30 who received the YFV17D yellow fever vaccine.

This clonotype has at least ten counts. This chain's CDR3 is CASSLAAATNEKLFF. For the CDR3, the DNA is TGCGCCAGCAGCTTGGCGGCTGCAACTAATGAAAAACTGTTTTTT. The chain joins TRBV5-1 to TRBJ1-4; D ambiguous. Germline CDR1 and CDR2: SGHRS and YFSETQ. CDR3 length equals 15 residues. The V and J ends lost 0 bases and 0 bases respectively, with 6 bases between them.

V is TRBV5-1 and J is TRBJ2-3; 8 bases match TRBD2. The CDR3 totals 16 residues. The V and J ends lost 0 bases and 4 bases, in that order; junction bases with no gene match: 7. Looked up from germline, CDR1 is SGHRS and CDR2 is YFSETQ. The CDR3 loop reads CASSLEVGGAADTQYF. CDR3 nucleotides: TGCGCCAGCAGCTTGGAGGTCGGGGGGGCCGCAGATACGCAGTATTTT.

This clonotype was seen ten or more times. The chain carries TRBV6-5 and TRBJ2-1; D may be TRBD1 or TRBD2 (5 bases each). The ends were cut back, 6 bases at V and 0 bases at J, with 9 bases in the middle. The CDR3 has 14 residues. Looked up from germline, CDR1 is MNHEY and CDR2 is SVGAGI. The CDR3 loop reads CASRPGLSYNEQFF. CDR3 nucleotides: TGTGCCAGCAGACCGGGGCTCTCCTACAATGAGCAGTTCTTC.

At least ten counts were recorded for this clonotype. The J gene is TRBJ2-7, the V gene TRBV7-9; D remains unclear. The CDR3 consists of 11 residues. In germline, CDR1 is SEHNR, CDR2 FQNEAQ (reference sequence). The germline V and J ends were trimmed by 4 bases and 7 bases, with 8 bases remaining between them. CDR3 DNA sequence: TGTGCCAGCAGCTCGAGTAGGGAGCAGTACTTC. This encodes CASSSSREQYF.

There are many counts of this clonotype. The J gene is TRBJ2-5, the V gene TRBV3-1; D is possibly TRBD1 (6 bases). This CDR3 is 14 amino acids long. CDR1 is LGHDT, CDR2 YNNKEL, per germline (reference sequence). V lost 3 bases to trimming and J lost 10 bases, with 18 bases between them. CDR3 sequence (DNA): TGTGCCAGCAGCCAGTTAACAGGGTTTGGGATCCAGTACTTC. Translated: CASSQLTGFGIQYF.

This clonotype was counted many times. The V gene is TRBV14, the J gene TRBJ2-1; weak D call: TRBD2 (6 bases). The CDR3 is 13 amino acids. Trimming took 4 bases from V and 6 from J, leaving 10 bases between them. Germline V lookup: CDR1 SGHDN, CDR2 FVKESK. The CDR3 reads CASSLSGPNEQFF. For the CDR3, the DNA is TGTGCCAGCAGCCTTAGCGGTCCCAATGAGCAGTTCTTC. Full variable domain (missing parts from reference TRBV14 and TRBJ2-1): EAGVTQFPSHSVIEKGQTVTLRCDPISGHDNLYWYRRVMGKEIKFLLHFVKESKQDESGMPNNRFLAERTGGTYSTLKVQPAELEDSGVYFCASSLSGPNEQFFGPGTRLTVL.

This clonotype was detected ten times or more. V is TRBV29-1 and J is TRBJ2-4; D ambiguous. The CDR3 is made up of 13 amino acids. V lost 3 bases and J 8 bases, leaving 14 bases between the germline ends. Germline lookup yields CDR1 SQVTM and CDR2 ANQGSEA. CDR3 DNA sequence: TGCAGCGTTGAGTGGCAGGATGGTGACATTCAGTACTTC. It translates to CSVEWQDGDIQYF.

In its sample, this clonotype was seen a few times. The chain employs TRBV19 and TRBJ1-1, with D uncertain. V was clipped by 8 bases and J by 4 bases, with 8 bases between them. The CDR3 totals 11 residues. Per germline, CDR1 LNHDA and CDR2 SQIVND (reference sequence). CDR3 loop: CASDRGTEAFF. Here the CDR3 DNA reads TGTGCCAGTGACCGCGGCACTGAAGCTTTCTTT. Together with reference TRBV19 and TRBJ1-1, the CDR3 gives the full variable domain: DGGITQSPKYLFRKEGQNVTLSCEQNLNHDAMYWYRQDPGQGLRLIYYSQIVNDFQKGDIAEGYSVSREKKESFPLTVTSAQKNPTAFYLCASDRGTEAFFGQGTRLTVV.

The chain uses TRBV4-1 and TRBJ1-5, with D perhaps matching TRBD1 (5 bases). Germline values: CDR1 MGHRA, CDR2 YSYEKL. The V gene lost 4 bases and the J gene lost 7 bases, with 14 bases spanning the gap. The CDR3 sequence is 14 residues long. CDR3 DNA: TGCGCCAGCAGCCGAGGGGCAGAGCGACAGCCCCAGCATTTT. Translated, it gives CASSRGAERQPQHF.

Turning to this clonotype: A read error may be the cause here, since a much bigger clone is one base away. The chain links TRBV2 to TRBJ1-4; D is undetermined. Per germline, CDR1 SNHLY and CDR2 FYNNEI. The CDR3 is 13 amino acids. Here the CDR3 DNA reads TGTACCAGCAGTTTAAATGAGGGTGAAAAACTGTTTTTT. As protein: CTSSLNEGEKLFF.